The source of this T cell receptor (beta chain) is a study of beta chain features in type 1 diabetes. The CDR3 extends over 15 amino acids. Germline V gene data show CDR1 as KGHSH and CDR2 as LQKENI. The V end lost 3 bases, the J end lost 0 bases, and 12 bases lay between the germline ends. Study findings and constraints: The naive, central memory and Treg TCRB repertoires looked more alike in patients than they did in healthy donors. When VDJ junctions were examined, type 1 diabetes patients showed fewer insertions and more deletions.

Every isolated RNA sample was fully reverse transcribed, so sequencing captured expressed TCRB transcripts. An average of approximately 3.6 million reads was obtained for naive, central memory and regulatory T cell samples. Generated by immunoSEQ multiplex PCR, the TCRdb table keeps only in-frame clones and is missing some. This sample has 200,000 to 250,000 clones; 11% to 15% occur once, and the top ten carry 0.025% to 0.03%. This clone was picked up a small number of times. What it recognizes is unknown. The chain carries TRBV18 and TRBJ2-7, with D tentatively TRBD2 (7 bases). This TCR derives from a middle-aged woman in good health. The sample was naive CD4+ T cells from blood. This CDR3 reads CASSPVGGRSYEQYF. CDR3 nucleotides: TGTGCCAGCTCACCTGTGGGGGGGCGCTCCTACGAGCAGTACTTC.